The clone carrying this T cell receptor beta chain was seen more than once but under ten times. Assay used: immunoSEQ multiplex PCR; TCRdb lists only in-frame clones, some missing. The sample records approximately 300,000 clones, around 86% being singletons. The data belong to a study of blood T cell repertoires in COVID-19. All enrollees were roughly 18 to 89 years old and from fewer than 25 US areas. After removal of 5 bases from V and 3 bases from J, the junction contained 4 bases not matched to a gene. This CDR3 spans 14 amino acids. Per germline, CDR1 SNHLY and CDR2 FYNNEI. V gene TRBV2 combines with J gene TRBJ1-5; 7 bases fit TRBD1. Sequencing was carried out using PBMCs or T cells enriched from blood (not recorded which). This TCR was recovered from a young man who had recovered from COVID-19. The CDR3 region is CASSSTGYNQPQHF. The CDR3 DNA reads as TGTGCCAGCAGTTCGACAGGGTACAATCAGCCCCAGCATTTT. Complete variable domain (other parts from reference TRBV2 and TRBJ1-5): EPEVTQTPSHQVTQMGQEVILRCVPISNHLYFYWYRQILGQKVEFLVSFYNNEISEKSEIFDDQFSVERPDGSNFTLKIRSTKLEDSAMYFCASSSTGYNQPQHFGDGTRLSIL.